This passage covers 10 T cell receptor beta chains from one sample sequenced in a study of early T cells in non-severe SARS-CoV-2 infection. TCRdb independently ran MiXCR on the 5' RACE reads; one entry per CDR3 protein. The table includes roughly 70,000 distinct CDR3 sequences, more than 15% detected once. The sample in question was whole blood, obtained at baseline. The receptors were gathered from an adult who was a healthcare worker with PCR-confirmed SARS-CoV-2 infection or an uninfected control (not recorded which).

The J gene is TRBJ2-1, the V gene TRBV14, with 9 bases identical to TRBD2. The CDR3 has 19 residues. After removal of 0 bases from V and 0 bases from J, the junction contained 9 bases not matched to a gene. In germline, CDR1 is SGHDN, CDR2 FVKESK. The CDR3: CASSQDRRLAESSYNEQFF. The CDR3 nucleotides read TGTGCCAGCAGCCAAGATCGGCGACTAGCGGAAAGCTCCTACAATGAGCAGTTCTTC.

V is TRBV7-9 and J is TRBJ1-2; D remains ambiguous. V dropped 4 bases and J dropped 1 base, with 13 bases sitting between them. The CDR3 loop spans 15 amino acids. The germline V gene has CDR1 SEHNR and CDR2 FQNEAQ (reference sequence). The CDR3 bases are TGTGCCAGCAGCTCCGCCGGCGGCCATAACTATGGCTACACCTTC. As protein: CASSSAGGHNYGYTF.

The chain couples TRBV5-4 to TRBJ2-3; D call uncertain. The CDR3 totals 13 residues. In germline, CDR1 is SGHNT, CDR2 YYREEE (reference sequence). V dropped 2 bases and J dropped 2 bases, with 6 bases sitting between them. The CDR3 DNA is TGTGCCAGCAGCTTCGGTTTCACAGATACGCAGTATTTT. Translated: CASSFGFTDTQYF.

This clonotype has a handful of counts. The chain couples TRBV7-2 to TRBJ1-3; D call uncertain. V dropped 1 base and J dropped 4 bases, with 11 bases sitting between them. Germline CDR1 SGHTA, CDR2 FQGNSA. The CDR3 has 15 residues. DNA of the CDR3: TGTGCCAGCAGCTTAGGCAGCCCGCCCGGAAACACCATATATTTT. Translation: CASSLGSPPGNTIYF.

V and J are TRBV2 and TRBJ2-6; D might be TRBD1 or TRBD2, each matching 5 bases. Trimming pared 7 bases from V and 0 bases from J, leaving 16 bases between. Germline lookup yields CDR1 SNHLY and CDR2 FYNNEI. This CDR3 has 17 amino acids. The CDR3 here is CASTLLGRSSGANVLTF. In DNA form, the CDR3 reads TGTGCCAGCACCCTCCTGGGACGGTCCTCTGGGGCCAACGTCCTGACTTTC.

This clonotype appeared a few times. CDR3 sequence (DNA): TGTGCCAGCAGTAGGAGAACGAACACCGGGGAGCTGTTTTTT. Its protein is CASSRRTNTGELFF. V and J are TRBV12-3 or TRBV12-4 and TRBJ2-2; D not resolved. The CDR3 spans 14 residues. The V and J ends lost 5 bases and 0 bases respectively, with 7 bases between them.

The gene calls are TRBV5-1 and TRBJ1-1; TRBD1 is a possible D gene (5 bases). V was clipped by 5 bases and J by 0 bases, with 17 bases between them. Germline CDR1 SGHRS, CDR2 YFSETQ. The CDR3 consists of 16 residues. The CDR3 here is CASSIATDTLNTEAFF. The DNA of the CDR3 is TGCGCCAGCAGTATTGCGACAGACACCCTGAACACTGAAGCTTTCTTT. The complete variable domain, with remaining parts taken from reference TRBV5-1 and TRBJ1-1, reads KAGVTQTPRYLIKTRGQQVTLSCSPISGHRSVSWYQQTPGQGLQFLFEYFSETQRNKGNFPGRFSGRQFSNSRSEMNVSTLELGDSALYLCASSIATDTLNTEAFFGQGTRLTVV.

This clonotype appeared a few times. V is TRBV4-2 and J is TRBJ2-1, with TRBD2 matching over 12 bases. This CDR3 contains 17 residues. Germline V gene lookup returns CDR1 LGHNA and CDR2 YNFKEQ. V was pared by 0 bases and J by 8 bases, with 8 bases of the junction left unmatched. In DNA form, the CDR3 reads TGTGCCAGCAGCCAAGATCTAGCGGGAGGGCCTATCGATGAGCAGTTCTTC. This encodes CASSQDLAGGPIDEQFF.

This clonotype was counted only a few times. The chain employs TRBV19 and TRBJ1-2; D is undetermined. CDR1 LNHDA and CDR2 SQIVND come from the germline V gene (reference sequence). V gave up 4 bases and J gave up 4 bases, with 16 bases separating them. This CDR3 has 15 residues. The CDR3 protein is CASSNAGAHLYGYTF. CDR3 coding DNA: TGTGCCAGTAGTAACGCAGGAGCCCATCTCTATGGCTACACCTTC.

The chain links TRBV30 to TRBJ1-1, with D perhaps matching TRBD1 (6 bases). The CDR3 length is 11 residues. Germline V CDR1 and CDR2: GTSNPN, SVGIG (reference sequence). V lost 4 bases and J lost 3, with 6 bases in between. The DNA for the CDR3 is TGTGCCTGGAACAGGGACACTGAAGCTTTCTTT. Encoded protein: CAWNRDTEAFF. Filled out from reference TRBV30 and TRBJ1-1, the complete variable domain reads SQTIHQWPATLVQPVGSPLSLECTVEGTSNPNLYWYRQAAGRGLQLLFYSVGIGQISSEVPQNLSASRPQDRQFILSSKKLLLSDSGFYLCAWNRDTEAFFGQGTRLTVV.